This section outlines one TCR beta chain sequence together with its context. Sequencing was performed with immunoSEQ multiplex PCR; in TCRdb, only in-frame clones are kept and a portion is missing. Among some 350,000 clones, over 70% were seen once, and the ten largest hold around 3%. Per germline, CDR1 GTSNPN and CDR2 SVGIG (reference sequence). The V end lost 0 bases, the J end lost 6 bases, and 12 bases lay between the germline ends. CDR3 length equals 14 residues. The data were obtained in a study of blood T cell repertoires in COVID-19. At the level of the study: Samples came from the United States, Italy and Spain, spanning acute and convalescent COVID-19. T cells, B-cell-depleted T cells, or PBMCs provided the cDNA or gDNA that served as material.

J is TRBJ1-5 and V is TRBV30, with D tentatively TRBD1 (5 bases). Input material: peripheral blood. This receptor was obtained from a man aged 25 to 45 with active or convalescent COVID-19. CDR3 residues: CAWSVGGNSQPQHF. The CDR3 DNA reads TGTGCCTGGAGTGTCGGGGGGAATTCTCAGCCCCAGCATTTT.